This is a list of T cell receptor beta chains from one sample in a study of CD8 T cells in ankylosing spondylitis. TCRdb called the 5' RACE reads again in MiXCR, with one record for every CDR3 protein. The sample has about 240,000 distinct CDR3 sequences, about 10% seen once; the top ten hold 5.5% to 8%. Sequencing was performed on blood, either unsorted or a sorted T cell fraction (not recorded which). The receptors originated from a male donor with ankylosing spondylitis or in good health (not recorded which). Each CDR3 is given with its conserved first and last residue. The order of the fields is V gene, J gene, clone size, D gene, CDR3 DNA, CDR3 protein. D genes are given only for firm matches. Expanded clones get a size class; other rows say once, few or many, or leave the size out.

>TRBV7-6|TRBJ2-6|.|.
TGTGCCAGCAGCTTTCGGGTATCTGGGGCCAACGTCCTGACTTTC
CASSFRVSGANVLTF
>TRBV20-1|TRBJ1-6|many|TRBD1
TGCAGTGCTAGACGGACAGGGTTCGAAAACCGGTATAATTCACCCCTCCACTTT
CSARRTGFENRYNSPLHF
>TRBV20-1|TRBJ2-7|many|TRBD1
TGCAGTGCTAGAGACCCGACAGGGATTGTGCAGTACTTC
CSARDPTGIVQYF
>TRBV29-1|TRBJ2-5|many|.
TGCAGCGCCGGATTCCAAGAGACCCAGTACTTC
CSAGFQETQYF
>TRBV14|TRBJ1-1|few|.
TGTGCCAGCAGCCAACGTGGCCCGGGCGTACGGAACACTGAAGCTTTCTTT
CASSQRGPGVRNTEAFF
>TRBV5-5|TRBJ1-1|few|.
TGTGCCAGCAGCTCCCCCGGGAGAGGGCCGAACACTGAAGCTTTCTTT
CASSSPGRGPNTEAFF
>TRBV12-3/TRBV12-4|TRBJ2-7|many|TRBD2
TGTGCCAGCAGTCCCAGTCCAGCGGGGCTCTACGAGCAGTACTTC
CASSPSPAGLYEQYF
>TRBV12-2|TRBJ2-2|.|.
TGTGCAAGTCGCTGGGGGGAACACCGGGGATGGATTTTT
CASRWGEHRGWIF
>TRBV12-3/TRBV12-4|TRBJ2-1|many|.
TGTGCCAGCAGTTGGGACCATTACAATGAGCAGTTCTTC
CASSWDHYNEQFF
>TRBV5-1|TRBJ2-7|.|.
TGCGCCAGCAAGAGGACAGCTTCCTACGAGCAGTACTTC
CASKRTASYEQYF
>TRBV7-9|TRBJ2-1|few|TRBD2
TGTGCCAGCAGCTCACGGGAGGATGCCTCCAATGAGCAGTTCTTC
CASSSREDASNEQFF